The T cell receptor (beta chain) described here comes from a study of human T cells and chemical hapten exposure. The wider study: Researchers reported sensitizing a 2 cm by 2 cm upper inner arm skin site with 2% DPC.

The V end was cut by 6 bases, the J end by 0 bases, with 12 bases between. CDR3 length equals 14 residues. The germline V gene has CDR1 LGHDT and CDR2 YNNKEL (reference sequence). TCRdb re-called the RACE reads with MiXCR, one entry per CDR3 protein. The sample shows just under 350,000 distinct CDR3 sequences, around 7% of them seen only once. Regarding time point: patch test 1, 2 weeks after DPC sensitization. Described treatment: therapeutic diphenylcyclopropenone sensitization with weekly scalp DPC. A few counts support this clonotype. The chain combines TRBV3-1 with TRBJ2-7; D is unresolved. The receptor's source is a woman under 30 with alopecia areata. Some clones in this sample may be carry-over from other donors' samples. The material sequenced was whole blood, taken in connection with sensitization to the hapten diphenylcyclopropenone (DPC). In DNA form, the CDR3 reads TGTGCCAGCAGGAAGACATCAAACTCCTACGAGCAGTACTTC. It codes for CASRKTSNSYEQYF.